Listed here is a single T cell receptor beta chain. This entry is derived from a study of cytomegalovirus exposure and HLA in healthy donors. V was cut by 7 bases and J by 4 bases, with 10 bases left in between. CDR1 LNHDA and CDR2 SQIVND come from the germline V gene (reference sequence). The CDR3 length is 13 residues. The PCR used 60 Vbeta and 13 Jbeta primers. Repertoires were generated with immunoSEQ multiplex PCR, while TCRdb's copy carries only in-frame clones and drops some. The listing contains about 96,000 clones. The chain combines TRBV19 with TRBJ1-4; the D gene is possibly TRBD1 (5 bases). Sequencing input: PBMCs. The TCR originated in a woman in her thirties in good health and CMV-seronegative. CDR3 sequence reads: CASNRQLNEKLFF. CDR3 coding DNA: TGTGCCAGTAACCGACAGCTTAATGAAAAACTGTTTTTT.